This record looks at one T cell receptor (beta chain) sequence and its context. Its antigen is currently unknown. TCRdb keeps only in-frame clones here, not all; method: immunoSEQ multiplex PCR. The table shows approximately 19,000 clones, with around 89% occurring only once. There are 11 residues in the CDR3. V lost 2 bases and J 15 bases, leaving 11 bases between the germline ends. Germline loops: CDR1 LNHDA, CDR2 SQIVND (reference sequence). The time point was: cycle 4 day 1 (C4D1), after 5 to 7 weeks of nivolumab. With no exception, relapse followed autologous stem cell transplantation in all patients, and brentuximab vedotin exposure varied. By magnetic negative selection, CD8+ T cells were isolated from the thawed PBMCs. The data derive from a study of PD-1 blockade in classical Hodgkin lymphoma. Study-level points and caveats: By C4D1, diversity of CD4+ TCRs had risen significantly, whereas that of CD8+ TCRs had not. Repertoire difference causes, possibly disease activity or prior therapy, remain undefined.

This sequence joins TRBV19 and TRBJ2-1; possible D gene TRBD2, 5 bases. This TCR came from a human donor with classical Hodgkin lymphoma. The material sequenced was CD8+ T cells from blood, taken before the fourth cycle of nivolumab. The CDR3 bases are TGTGCCAGTAGTATACTGGGGAGTTGGTTCTTC. Translating it yields CASSILGSWFF.